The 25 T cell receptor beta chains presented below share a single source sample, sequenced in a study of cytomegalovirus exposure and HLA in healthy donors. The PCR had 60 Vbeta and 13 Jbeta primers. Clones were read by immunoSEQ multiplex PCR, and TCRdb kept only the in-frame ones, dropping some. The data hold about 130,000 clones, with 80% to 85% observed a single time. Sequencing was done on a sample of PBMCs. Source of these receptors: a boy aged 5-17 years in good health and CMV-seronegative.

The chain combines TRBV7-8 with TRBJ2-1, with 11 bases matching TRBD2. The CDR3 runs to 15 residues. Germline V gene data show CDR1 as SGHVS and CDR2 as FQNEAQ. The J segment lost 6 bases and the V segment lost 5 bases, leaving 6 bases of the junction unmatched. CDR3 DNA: TGTGCCAGCAGCCGAACTAGCGGGAGTAGCAATGAGCAGTTCTTC. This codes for CASSRTSGSSNEQFF.

The CDR3 spells CASSLYRESNEQFF. The CDR3 DNA reads TGTGCCAGCAGCTTATACAGGGAGAGCAATGAGCAGTTCTTC. The chain recombines TRBV11-1 with TRBJ2-1; tentative D call: TRBD1 (6 bases). The CDR3 contains 14 residues. Germline V lookup: CDR1 SGHAT, CDR2 FQDESV (reference sequence). Between the trimmed V and J ends, which lost 2 bases and 6 bases, there was a span of 11 bases.

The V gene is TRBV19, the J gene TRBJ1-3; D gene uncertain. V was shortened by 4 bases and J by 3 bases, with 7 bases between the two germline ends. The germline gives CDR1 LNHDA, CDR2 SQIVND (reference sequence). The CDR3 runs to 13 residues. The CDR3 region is CASSSAVGNTIYF. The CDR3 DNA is TGTGCCAGTAGTAGCGCTGTTGGAAACACCATATATTTT.

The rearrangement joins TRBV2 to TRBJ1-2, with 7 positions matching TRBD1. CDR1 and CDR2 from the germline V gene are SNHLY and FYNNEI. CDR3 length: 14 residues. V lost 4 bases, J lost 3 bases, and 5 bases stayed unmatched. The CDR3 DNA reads TGTGCCAGCAGTGGAAGTACAGGGGACTATGGCTACACCTTC. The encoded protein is CASSGSTGDYGYTF. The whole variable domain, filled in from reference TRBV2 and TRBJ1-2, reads EPEVTQTPSHQVTQMGQEVILRCVPISNHLYFYWYRQILGQKVEFLVSFYNNEISEKSEIFDDQFSVERPDGSNFTLKIRSTKLEDSAMYFCASSGSTGDYGYTFGSGTRLTVV.

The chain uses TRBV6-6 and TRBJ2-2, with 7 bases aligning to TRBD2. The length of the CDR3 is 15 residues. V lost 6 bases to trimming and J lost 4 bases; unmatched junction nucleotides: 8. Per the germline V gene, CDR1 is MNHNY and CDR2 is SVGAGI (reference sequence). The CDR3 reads CASSLSGMGTGELFF. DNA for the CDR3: TGTGCCAGCAGCCTCAGCGGGATGGGCACCGGGGAGCTGTTTTTT.

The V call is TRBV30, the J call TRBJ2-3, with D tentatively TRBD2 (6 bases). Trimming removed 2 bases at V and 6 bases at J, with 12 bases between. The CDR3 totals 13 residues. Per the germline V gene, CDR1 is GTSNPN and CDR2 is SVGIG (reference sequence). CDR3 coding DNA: TGTGCCTGGAGTATACGGGAGAGGGATACGCAGTATTTT. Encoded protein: CAWSIRERDTQYF.

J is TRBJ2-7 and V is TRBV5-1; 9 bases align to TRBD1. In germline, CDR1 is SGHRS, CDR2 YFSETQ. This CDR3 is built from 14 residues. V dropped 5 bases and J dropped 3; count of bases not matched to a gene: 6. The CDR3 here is CASRAGTGNYEQYF. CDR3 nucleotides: TGCGCCAGCAGGGCCGGGACAGGGAACTACGAGCAGTACTTC.

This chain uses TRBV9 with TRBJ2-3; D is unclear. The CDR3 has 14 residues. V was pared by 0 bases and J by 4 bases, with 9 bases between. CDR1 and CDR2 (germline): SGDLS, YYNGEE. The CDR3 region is CASSVDIGADTQYF. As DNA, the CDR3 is TGTGCCAGCAGCGTAGACATTGGAGCAGATACGCAGTATTTT. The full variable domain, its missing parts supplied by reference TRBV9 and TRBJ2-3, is DSGVTQTPKHLITATGQRVTLRCSPRSGDLSVYWYQQSLDQGLQFLIQYYNGEERAKGNILERFSAQQFPDLHSELNLSSLELGDSALYFCASSVDIGADTQYFGPGTRLTVL.

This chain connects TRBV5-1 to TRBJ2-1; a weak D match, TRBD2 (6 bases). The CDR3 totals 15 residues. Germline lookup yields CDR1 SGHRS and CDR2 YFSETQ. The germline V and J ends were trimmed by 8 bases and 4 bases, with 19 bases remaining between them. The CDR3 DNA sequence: TGCGCCAGTGCCAGCGCGGGGTCGAAGTACAATGAGCAGTTCTTC. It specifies CASASAGSKYNEQFF.

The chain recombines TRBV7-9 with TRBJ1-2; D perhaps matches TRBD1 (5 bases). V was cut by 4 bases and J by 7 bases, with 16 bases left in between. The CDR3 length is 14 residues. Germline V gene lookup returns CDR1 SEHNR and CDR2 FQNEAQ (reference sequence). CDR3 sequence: CASSYDSFAGGYTF. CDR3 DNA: TGTGCCAGCAGCTACGACAGTTTTGCCGGTGGCTACACCTTC. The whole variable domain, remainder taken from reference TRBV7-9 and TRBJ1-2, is DTGVSQNPRHKITKRGQNVTFRCDPISEHNRLYWYRQTLGQGPEFLTYFQNEAQLEKSRLLSDRFSAERPKGSFSTLEIQRTEQGDSAMYLCASSYDSFAGGYTFGSGTRLTVV.

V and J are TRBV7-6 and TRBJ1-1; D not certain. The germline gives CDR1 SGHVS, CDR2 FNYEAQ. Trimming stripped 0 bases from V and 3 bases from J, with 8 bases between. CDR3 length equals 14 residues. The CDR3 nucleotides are TGTGCCAGCAGCTTAGCGTCACGGGACACTGAAGCTTTCTTT. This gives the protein CASSLASRDTEAFF.

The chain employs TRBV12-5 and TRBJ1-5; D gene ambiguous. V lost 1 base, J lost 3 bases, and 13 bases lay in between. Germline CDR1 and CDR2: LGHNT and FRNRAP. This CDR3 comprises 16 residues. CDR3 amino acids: CASGLERGGFNQPQHF. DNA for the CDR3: TGTGCTAGTGGTTTGGAACGGGGAGGGTTCAATCAGCCCCAGCATTTT.

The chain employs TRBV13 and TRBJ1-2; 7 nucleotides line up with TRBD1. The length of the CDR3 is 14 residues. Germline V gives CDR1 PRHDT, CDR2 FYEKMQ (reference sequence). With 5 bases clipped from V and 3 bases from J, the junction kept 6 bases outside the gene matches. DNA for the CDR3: TGTGCCAGCAGCGCGCCCGGGACAGACTATGGCTACACCTTC. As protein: CASSAPGTDYGYTF.

The CDR3, as DNA: TGTGCCAGCAGCTTGTTCCCAAATGAGCAGTTCTTC. It yields the protein CASSLFPNEQFF. This chain connects TRBV5-4 to TRBJ2-1; no clear D. Trimming took off 1 base at V and 7 bases at J, with 6 bases between the two ends. The CDR3 contains 12 residues. Germline loops: CDR1 SGHNT, CDR2 YYREEE (reference sequence).

The CDR3 coding sequence is TGCGCCAGCAGCCAGCCGACTAGCGGGGACACCGGGGAGCTGTTTTTT. Translated, it gives CASSQPTSGDTGELFF. The V and J genes are TRBV4-1 and TRBJ2-2; 11 bases align to TRBD2. The CDR3 is 16 residues long. Germline values: CDR1 MGHRA, CDR2 YSYEKL. V trimming: 3 bases; J trimming: 3 bases; junction bases outside the gene matches: 3.

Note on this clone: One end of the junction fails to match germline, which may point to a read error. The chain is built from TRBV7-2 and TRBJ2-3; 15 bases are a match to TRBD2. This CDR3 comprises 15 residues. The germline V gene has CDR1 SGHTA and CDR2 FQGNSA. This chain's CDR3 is CASSWTSGRVDTQYF. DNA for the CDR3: TGTGCCAGTAGCTGGACTAGCGGGAGGGTAGATACGCAGTATTTT. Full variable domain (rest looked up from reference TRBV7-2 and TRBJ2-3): GAGVSQSPSNKVTEKGKDVELRCDPISGHTALYWYRQSLGQGLEFLIYFQGNSAPDKSGLPSDRFSAERTGGSVSTLTIQRTQQEDSAVYLCASSWTSGRVDTQYFGPGTRLTVL.

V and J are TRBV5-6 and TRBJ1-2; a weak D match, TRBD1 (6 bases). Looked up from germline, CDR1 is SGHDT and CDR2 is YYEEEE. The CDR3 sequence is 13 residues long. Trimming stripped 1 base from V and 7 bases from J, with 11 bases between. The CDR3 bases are TGTGCCAGCAGCTTGCTCAGGGGACCTGGCTACACCTTC. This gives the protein CASSLLRGPGYTF.

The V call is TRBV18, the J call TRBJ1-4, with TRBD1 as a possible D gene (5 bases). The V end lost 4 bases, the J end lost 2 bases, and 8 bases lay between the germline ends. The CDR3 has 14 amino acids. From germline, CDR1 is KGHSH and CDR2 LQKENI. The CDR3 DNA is TGTGCCAGCTCACTCGGGGGTACTAATGAAAAACTGTTTTTT. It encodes CASSLGGTNEKLFF.

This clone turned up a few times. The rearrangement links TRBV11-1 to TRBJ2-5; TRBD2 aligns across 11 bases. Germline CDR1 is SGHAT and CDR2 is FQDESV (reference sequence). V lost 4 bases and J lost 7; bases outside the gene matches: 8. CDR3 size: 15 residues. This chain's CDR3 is CASSSGTSGEGTQYF. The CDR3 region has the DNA TGTGCCAGCAGCTCGGGGACTAGCGGTGAGGGGACCCAGTACTTC. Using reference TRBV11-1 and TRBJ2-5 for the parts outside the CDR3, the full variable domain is EAEVAQSPRYKITEKSQAVAFWCDPISGHATLYWYRQILGQGPELLVQFQDESVVDDSQLPKDRFSAERLKGVDSTLKIQPAELGDSAMYLCASSSGTSGEGTQYFGPGTRLLVL.

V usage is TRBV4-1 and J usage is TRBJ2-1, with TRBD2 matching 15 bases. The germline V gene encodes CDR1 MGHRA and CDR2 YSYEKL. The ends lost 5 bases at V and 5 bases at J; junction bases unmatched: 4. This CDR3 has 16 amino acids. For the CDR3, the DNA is TGCGCCAGCAGCGGGACTAGCGGGAGGCCACACAATGAGCAGTTCTTC. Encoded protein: CASSGTSGRPHNEQFF.

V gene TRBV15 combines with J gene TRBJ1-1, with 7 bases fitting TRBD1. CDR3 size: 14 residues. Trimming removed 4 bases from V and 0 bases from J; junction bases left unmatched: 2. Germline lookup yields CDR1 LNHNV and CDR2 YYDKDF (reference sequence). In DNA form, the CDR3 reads TGTGCCACCAGCAAGGGACAGATGAACACTGAAGCTTTCTTT. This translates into CATSKGQMNTEAFF.

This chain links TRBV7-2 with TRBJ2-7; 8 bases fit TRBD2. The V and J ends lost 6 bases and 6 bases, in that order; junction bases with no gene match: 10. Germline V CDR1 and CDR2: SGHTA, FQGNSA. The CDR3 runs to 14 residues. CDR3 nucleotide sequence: TGTGCCAGCAGACCCGGGGGGGGTCAAGGCGAGCAGTACTTC. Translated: CASRPGGGQGEQYF.

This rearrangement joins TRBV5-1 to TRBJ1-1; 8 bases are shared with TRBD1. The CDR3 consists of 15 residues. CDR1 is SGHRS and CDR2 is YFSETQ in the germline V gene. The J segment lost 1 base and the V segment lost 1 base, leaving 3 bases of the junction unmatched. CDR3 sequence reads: CASSLTGGGNTEAFF. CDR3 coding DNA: TGCGCCAGCAGCTTGACAGGGGGAGGGAACACTGAAGCTTTCTTT.

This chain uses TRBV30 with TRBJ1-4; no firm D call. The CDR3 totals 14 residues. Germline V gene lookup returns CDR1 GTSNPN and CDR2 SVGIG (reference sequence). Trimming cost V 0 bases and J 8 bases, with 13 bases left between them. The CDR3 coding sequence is TGTGCCTGGAGTGTTCGAGGGCGAGTAGAAAAACTGTTTTTT. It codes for CAWSVRGRVEKLFF.

The CDR3: CASSLRFYGYTF. CDR3 DNA: TGTGCCAGCAGCCTACGGTTCTATGGCTACACCTTC. The genes are TRBV11-2 and TRBJ1-2; unclear D gene. Trimming pared 5 bases from V and 4 bases from J, leaving 8 bases between. The CDR3 consists of 12 residues. The germline V gene has CDR1 SGHAT and CDR2 FQNNGV.